Listed below are T cell receptor beta chains from one sample, sequenced in a study of regulatory T cells in long-lasting Graves disease. Each CDR3 protein gets one entry after TCRdb re-called the multiplex PCR reads with MiXCR. The sample holds a few hundred thousand distinct CDR3 sequences, over 14% seen once. The sample was also linked to a second study, of T cells in Graves' hyperthyroidism and ophthalmopathy.

Specimen: peripheral blood mononuclear cells (PBMCs), collected at new diagnosis, from a patient treated with antithyroid drugs. The receptors come from a woman in her thirties or forties with Graves disease. CDR3s include the opening cysteine and the closing phenylalanine or tryptophan. Fields, in order: clone size, V gene, J gene, D gene, CDR3 protein, CDR3 DNA. The D gene is left open where the match is weak. Clone size appears in some rows only: once, few, many, or a class for an expanded clone.

many	TRBV28	TRBJ2-7	TRBD1	CASRTGVDYEQYF	TGTGCCAGCAGGACAGGGGTCGACTACGAGCAGTACTTC
many	TRBV7-8	TRBJ2-3	TRBD2	CASSPLAGASTDTQYF	TGTGCCAGCAGCCCCCTAGCGGGGGCGAGCACAGATACGCAGTATTTT
-	TRBV5-1	TRBJ2-3	TRBD1	CASSLETGGDGDTQYF	TGCGCCAGCAGCTTGGAGACAGGGGGCGACGGGGATACGCAGTATTTT
many	TRBV11-2	TRBJ2-1	-	CASSLRRGNNEQFF	TGTGCCAGCAGCTTAAGGCGGGGAAACAATGAGCAGTTCTTC
many	TRBV28	TRBJ2-3	-	CASGSRDTTTDTQYF	TGTGCCAGCGGCTCCCGGGACACCACCACAGATACGCAGTATTTT
many	TRBV7-6	TRBJ1-1	-	CASSKYRESLEAFF	TGTGCCAGCAGCAAATACCGGGAGAGTCTTGAAGCTTTCTTT
-	TRBV10-3	TRBJ2-5	-	CAISEIEGQEETQYF	TGTGCCATCAGTGAGATCGAGGGGCAGGAAGAGACCCAGTACTTC
few	TRBV5-1	TRBJ2-1	TRBD2	CASSLLAGGDGGNEQFF	TGCGCCAGCAGCCTCCTAGCGGGAGGTGATGGGGGCAATGAGCAGTTCTTC
many	TRBV5-1	TRBJ2-5	TRBD2	CASSFLGQREETQYF	TGCGCCAGCAGCTTTTTAGGTCAGCGGGAGGAGACCCAGTACTTC
many	TRBV20-1	TRBJ2-7	TRBD1	CSAREIRQGVGYEQYF	TGCAGTGCTAGAGAAATAAGGCAGGGGGTCGGGTACGAGCAGTACTTC
many	TRBV7-2	TRBJ2-5	-	CASSSGEAETQYF	TGTGCCAGCAGCTCGGGGGAGGCGGAGACCCAGTACTTC
-	TRBV20-1	TRBJ1-2	-	CSARDSAGVAYGYTF	TGCAGTGCTAGAGATTCGGCAGGGGTAGCCTATGGCTACACCTTC
-	TRBV6-1	TRBJ2-1	TRBD1	CASRGTVYYNEQFF	TGTGCCAGCAGAGGGACAGTCTACTACAATGAGCAGTTCTTC
-	TRBV3-1	TRBJ2-5	-	CAGSPASGNERFF	TGTGCCGGCAGCCCCGCCTCCGGCAATGAGCGGTTCTTC
many	TRBV20-1	TRBJ2-7	-	CSARDGGPSYEQYF	TGCAGTGCTAGAGATGGAGGGCCCTCCTACGAGCAGTACTTC
-	TRBV3-1	TRBJ2-5	TRBD2	CASSPISGSGETQYF	TGTGCCAGCAGCCCAATTAGCGGGAGTGGTGAGACCCAGTACTTC
many	TRBV11-2	TRBJ1-6	-	CASSLGATGGSPLHF	TGTGCCAGCAGCTTAGGAGCCACCGGAGGTTCACCCCTCCACTTT
many	TRBV20-1	TRBJ1-2	-	CSAPDVDGYGYTF	TGCAGTGCCCCGGACGTCGACGGCTATGGCTACACCTTC
many	TRBV2	TRBJ2-6	TRBD1	CARDRDRILRGANVLTF	TGTGCCAGAGACCGGGACAGAATACTGCGTGGGGCCAACGTCCTGACTTTC
-	TRBV19	TRBJ1-5	TRBD1	CASSIEGQVDQPQHF	TGTGCCAGTAGTATAGAGGGACAGGTCGATCAGCCCCAGCATTTT
-	TRBV7-2	TRBJ1-5	-	CTSSRQASNQPQHF	TGTACCAGCAGCCGACAGGCCTCTAATCAGCCCCAGCATTTT
-	TRBV6-1	TRBJ2-3	TRBD1	CASTGQKDTQYF	TGTGCCAGCACGGGACAGAAGGATACGCAGTATTTT
many	TRBV29-1	TRBJ2-7	TRBD2	CSVARRRGATYEQYF	TGCAGCGTCGCTAGAAGGCGGGGGGCGACCTACGAGCAGTACTTC
-	TRBV30	TRBJ2-2	TRBD2	CAWRGLAALGELFF	TGTGCCTGGCGTGGACTAGCGGCTCTCGGGGAGCTGTTTTTT
-	TRBV29-1	TRBJ2-4	-	CSVEWGPKNIQYF	TGCAGCGTTGAGTGGGGCCCCAAAAACATTCAGTACTTC
many	TRBV28	TRBJ1-1	TRBD1	CASSWDRGLNTEAFF	TGTGCCAGCAGTTGGGACAGGGGATTGAACACTGAAGCTTTCTTT
few	TRBV4-1	TRBJ2-7	-	CASSQSQGARSEQYF	TGCGCCAGCAGCCAAAGTCAGGGAGCTCGATCCGAGCAGTACTTC
-	TRBV12-3/TRBV12-4	TRBJ2-1	TRBD2	CASSLSGGFGRGEQFF	TGTGCCAGCAGTTTGAGTGGGGGGTTTGGGAGGGGTGAGCAGTTCTTC
-	TRBV28	TRBJ1-2	-	CASGGAFGGYTF	TGTGCCAGCGGAGGAGCCTTCGGTGGCTACACCTTC
few	TRBV4-1	TRBJ1-1	TRBD1	CASSQRPGQRNTEAFF	TGCGCCAGCAGCCAAAGACCGGGACAGAGGAACACTGAAGCTTTCTTT
-	TRBV5-6	TRBJ2-2	-	CASSFLTGEGTGELFF	TGTGCCAGCAGCTTCTTAACAGGGGAGGGCACCGGGGAGCTGTTTTTT
many	TRBV5-1	TRBJ2-1	-	CASSQRAPYNEQFF	TGCGCCAGCAGCCAGAGAGCCCCTTACAATGAGCAGTTCTTC
few	TRBV7-6	TRBJ2-7	TRBD1	CASSLDWTGNYQQYF	TGTGCCAGCAGCTTAGATTGGACAGGGAACTACCAGCAGTACTTC
-	TRBV20-1	TRBJ2-7	TRBD2	CSASKRTSGPYEQYF	TGCAGTGCCTCGAAGAGGACTAGCGGGCCCTACGAGCAGTACTTC
many	TRBV24-1	TRBJ2-5	TRBD2	CATSDTTSGAKETQYF	TGTGCCACCAGTGACACGACTAGCGGGGCCAAAGAGACCCAGTACTTC
many	TRBV7-2	TRBJ2-5	TRBD2	CASSRGVAGAETQYF	TGTGCCAGCAGCAGGGGGGTAGCGGGAGCAGAGACCCAGTACTTC
many	TRBV20-1	TRBJ2-1	TRBD1	CSADGTGASNEQFF	TGCAGTGCTGACGGGACAGGGGCTTCCAATGAGCAGTTCTTC
-	TRBV29-1	TRBJ2-1	TRBD2	CSVVGGTGGEQFF	TGCAGCGTTGTGGGAGGGACTGGGGGTGAGCAGTTCTTC
once	TRBV6-1	TRBJ2-1	TRBD1	CASRRTGRDEQFF	TGTGCCAGCAGGCGGACAGGGCGGGATGAGCAGTTCTTC
many	TRBV18	TRBJ2-1	TRBD2	CASSELAGEVEQFF	TGTGCCAGCTCGGAACTAGCGGGAGAAGTTGAGCAGTTCTTC
-	TRBV24-1	TRBJ1-5	TRBD1	CATTLDRVRNQPQHF	TGTGCCACCACCCTAGACAGGGTTCGCAATCAGCCCCAGCATTTT
many	TRBV28	TRBJ2-7	-	CASSLADRSYEQYF	TGTGCCAGCAGTTTAGCAGACAGATCCTACGAGCAGTACTTC
-	TRBV4-1	TRBJ1-3	-	CASSQSWGSGNTIYF	TGCGCCAGCAGCCAATCTTGGGGTAGTGGAAACACCATATATTTT
few	TRBV29-1	TRBJ2-3	TRBD2	CSVELREGLAPGDTQYF	TGCAGCGTTGAACTGAGGGAGGGGCTGGCCCCGGGGGATACGCAGTATTTT
-	TRBV5-1	TRBJ2-3	TRBD1	CASSLEWDRGADTQYF	TGCGCCAGCAGCTTGGAATGGGACAGGGGGGCAGATACGCAGTATTTT
few	TRBV5-4	TRBJ1-1	TRBD1	CASSFPGGETEAFF	TGTGCCAGCAGCTTCCCAGGGGGCGAGACTGAAGCTTTCTTT
many	TRBV9	TRBJ2-1	-	CASSVADSYNEQFF	TGTGCCAGCAGCGTAGCTGACAGTTACAATGAGCAGTTCTTC
many	TRBV11-2	TRBJ2-3	-	CASSLRGTPTDTQYF	TGTGCCAGCAGCTTAAGAGGGACTCCCACCGATACGCAGTATTTT
many	TRBV10-3	TRBJ2-3	TRBD2	CAISSGGVGGTDTQYF	TGTGCCATCAGTAGCGGGGGCGTCGGAGGCACAGATACGCAGTATTTT
many	TRBV7-9	TRBJ2-2	-	CASSFADGTGELFF	TGTGCCAGCAGCTTCGCGGACGGTACCGGGGAGCTGTTTTTT